This T cell receptor (beta chain) is drawn from a study of tumor-infiltrating lymphocytes in primary liver carcinoma. Blood RNA was derived from unsorted whole blood, and germline DNA was extracted too. CDR1 is MNHEY and CDR2 is SVGAGI in the germline V gene. V dropped 11 bases and J dropped 0 bases, with 11 bases sitting between them. This CDR3 has 13 residues. The investigators made TCR beta cDNA from roughly 460 ng total RNA, using a constant-region primer. It was through three nested multiplex PCR rounds of slightly modified ARM-PCR that TCR beta libraries arose. Forward primers for TRBV1-TRBV30 and a C-beta reverse primer served the first two PCR rounds, at roughly 10 cycles each. A single record per CDR3 protein comes from TCRdb applying MiXCR to the multiplex PCR reads. The sample yields 310,000 or so distinct CDR3 sequences, about 50% seen once. At least ten counts were recorded for this clonotype. Antigen specificity is unknown.

Study-wide points: Tumor region pairs outstripped tumor-adjacent and tumor-blood pairs in overlap.

Sequenced sample: peripheral blood. This rearrangement joins TRBV6-5 to TRBJ2-1; D gene ambiguous. The receptor was derived from a woman aged 30 to 39 with primary liver carcinoma and hepatitis B virus infection. The CDR3 loop reads CACSDGSYNEQFF. As DNA, the CDR3 is TGTGCCTGCTCTGACGGCTCCTACAATGAGCAGTTCTTC.